This TCR beta chain was captured in a study of cytomegalovirus exposure and HLA in healthy donors. Study-level results: TCR beta sequences reportedly predicted most subjects' HLA-A and HLA-B alleles accurately. The study recorded 150 to 200 TCR beta chains that were cytomegalovirus-associated. Roughly uniform sequencing depth across donors was assumed, possibly incorrectly.

In the PCR, 60 Vbeta and 13 Jbeta primers were used. Per the original data handling: Tens of millions of unique TCR beta chains, 10 million to 13 million of them shared, were counted by a later analysis. Profiling relied on immunoSEQ multiplex PCR, and the TCRdb table lists in-frame clones only, not all of them. The DNA was the basis for D and trimming; V, J and clone size are from that table. The profile shows 150,000 to 200,000 clones, around 90% of them singletons. Of note for this clone: Antigen specificity is unknown.

Germline lookup yields CDR1 MDHEN and CDR2 SYDVKM. V lost 3 bases to trimming and J lost 5 bases, with 16 bases between them. This CDR3 comprises 15 residues. The sequenced material came from PBMCs. The chain recombines TRBV28 with TRBJ1-2; D might be TRBD1 (5 bases). The source is a boy younger than 10 in good health and CMV-seronegative. This CDR3 is CASSLGGRGAYGYTF. The CDR3 DNA follows: TGTGCCAGCAGTTTGGGGGGAAGGGGCGCATATGGCTACACCTTC.